This T cell receptor (beta chain) was obtained from a study of post-analysis software for immune sequencing data. Study-level background: The cohort encompassed relapsing-remitting, secondary progressive and progressive-relapsing multiple sclerosis disease courses.

This CDR3 region has 14 residues. CDR1 and CDR2 from the germline V gene are SQVTM and ANQGSEA. V lost 6 bases, J lost 0 bases, and 11 bases lay in between. Study-level findings and limits: Strong same-batch co-clustering of samples appeared with F measure clustering. Patients carried roughly five TRBV segments more frequently than controls did, and TRBV5-6, TRBV5-1 and TRBV20-1 were among them. Compared with controls, patients showed significantly lower normalized Chao1 diversity.

Concerning this clonotype itself: Antigen specificity is unknown.

Libraries were made from TCR beta cDNA, and they carried unique molecular identifiers. There were roughly 0.95 to 11 million T cells, and approximately 480,000 cDNA molecules came from them. TCRdb used MiXCR to reprocess the PCR reads, holding one entry per CDR3 protein. The sample carries 550,000 to 700,000 distinct CDR3 sequences, 40% to 50% recorded once. J is TRBJ1-4 and V is TRBV29-1; D is unresolved. The TCR sequence derives from a girl aged 5-17 years with multiple sclerosis. The sequenced sample consisted of blood. CDR3 sequence: CSVKDYPTNEKLFF. DNA for the CDR3: TGCAGCGTAAAGGATTACCCAACTAATGAAAAACTGTTTTTT.